Shown below are 30 T cell receptor beta chains from a single sample sequenced in a study of post-analysis software for immune sequencing data. Study-level results: Controls showed lower frequencies than patients for 4 or 5 TRBV segments, and TRBV5-6, TRBV5-1 and TRBV20-1 were among these.

Sequencing libraries made from TCR beta cDNA carried unique molecular identifiers. TCRdb called the PCR reads again in MiXCR, with one record for every CDR3 protein. The sample lists 800,000 to 950,000 distinct CDR3 sequences; approximately 53% were seen once. The antigens for these receptors are not known. The sequenced sample was blood. The receptors were gathered from a girl aged 10-17 years with multiple sclerosis.

A few counts support this clonotype. The J gene is TRBJ2-7, the V gene TRBV6-5; D might be TRBD1 (5 bases). Per germline, CDR1 MNHEY and CDR2 SVGAGI. The CDR3 contains 14 residues. V lost 2 bases to trimming and J lost 1 base, with 9 bases between them. The chain's CDR3 is CASSYAGQSYEQYF. The CDR3 DNA reads as TGTGCCAGCAGTTACGCTGGACAATCCTACGAGCAGTACTTC.

This clonotype was seen only a few times. The rearrangement links TRBV12-3 or TRBV12-4 to TRBJ2-6, with a tentative D call TRBD1 (5 bases). CDR3 length: 19 amino acids. V was cut by 7 bases and J by 0 bases, with 22 bases left in between. The CDR3 region is CASNDATDLTISGANVLTF. As DNA, the CDR3 is TGTGCCAGCAACGACGCGACAGACCTCACCATCTCTGGGGCCAACGTCCTGACTTTC.

The chain carries TRBV5-1 and TRBJ2-2, with TRBD1 matching 7 bases. The CDR3 runs to 17 residues. With V trimmed by 2 bases and J by 5 bases, 12 bases remained unmatched. Looked up from germline, CDR1 is SGHRS and CDR2 is YFSETQ. The CDR3 bases are TGCGCCAGCAGCTTCACGACTGACAGGGCGCGAACCGGGGAGCTGTTTTTT. As protein: CASSFTTDRARTGELFF.

Only one count was recorded for this clonotype. The genes are TRBV19 and TRBJ1-1, with 7 nucleotides matching TRBD1. Germline values: CDR1 LNHDA, CDR2 SQIVND (reference sequence). The V gene end was trimmed by 6 bases and the J gene end by 10 bases; junction bases not matched to a gene: 11. The CDR3 runs 13 residues. The CDR3 DNA reads as TGTGCCAGTAGCCTCGCCGGGACAGTAAGAGCTTTCTTT. This codes for CASSLAGTVRAFF.

In its sample, this clonotype was seen a few times. The chain uses TRBV5-5 and TRBJ2-7; D is ambiguous. Trimming cost V 4 bases and J 3 bases, with 17 bases left between them. Germline CDR1 is SGHKS and CDR2 is YYEKEE (reference sequence). This CDR3 spans 15 amino acids. CDR3 residues: CASSLTRAGIYEQYF. Here the CDR3 DNA reads TGTGCCAGCAGCCTGACTCGGGCAGGCATCTACGAGCAGTACTTC. The variable domain in full, completed from reference TRBV5-5 and TRBJ2-7, reads DAGVTQSPTHLIKTRGQQVTLRCSPISGHKSVSWYQQVLGQGPQFIFQYYEKEERGRGNFPDRFSARQFPNYSSELNVNALLLGDSALYLCASSLTRAGIYEQYFGPGTRLTVT.

The DNA for the CDR3 is TGTGCCAGCAGCGAGGGACAGGGGGCTTCTCGGGATGGCCACACCTTC. The encoded protein is CASSEGQGASRDGHTF. The V gene is TRBV21-1, the J gene TRBJ1-2; TRBD1, the D gene given by the table, was not confirmed from the DNA. TRBV21-1 is shown as a pseudogene. The CDR3 has 16 residues.

This clonotype was seen a few times. The J gene is TRBJ1-2, the V gene TRBV4-1; 8 bases map to TRBD1. This CDR3 is built from 15 residues. Germline-derived CDR1 and CDR2 are MGHRA and YSYEKL. Trimming removed 0 bases from V and 3 bases from J; junction bases left unmatched: 3. This chain's CDR3 is CASSQDKTGDYGYTF. For the CDR3, the DNA is TGCGCCAGCAGCCAAGATAAGACAGGGGACTATGGCTACACCTTC.

J is TRBJ2-5 and V is TRBV10-3, with D unresolved. Germline V gives CDR1 ENHRY, CDR2 SYGVKD. The germline V and J ends were trimmed by 6 bases and 0 bases, with 11 bases remaining between them. The CDR3 covers 14 residues. The CDR3: CAIRAQRDQETQYF. In DNA form, the CDR3 reads TGTGCCATCAGGGCACAAAGGGACCAAGAGACCCAGTACTTC.

The J gene is TRBJ2-1, the V gene TRBV6-1, with unresolved D. The CDR3 length is 13 residues. Germline V gene sequence: CDR1 MNHNS, CDR2 SASEGT. Trimming left V 0 bases short and J 11 bases short, with 11 bases between. The CDR3 DNA reads TGTGCCAGCAGTGAAGCGTTCCTAAGTAAGCAGTTCTTC. This translates into CASSEAFLSKQFF.

This sequence joins TRBV7-3 and TRBJ2-4; D is perhaps TRBD2 (6 bases). Germline CDR1 reads SGHTA; CDR2 reads FQGTGA. Trimming stripped 1 base from V and 8 bases from J, with 21 bases between. CDR3 length: 17 residues. The CDR3 sequence: CASSLMGLAYSGDIQYF. The CDR3 DNA follows: TGTGCCAGCAGCTTAATGGGGCTGGCCTACTCGGGAGACATTCAGTACTTC.

The genes are TRBV10-3 and TRBJ2-7; the D gene is possibly TRBD1 (5 bases). The CDR3 sequence is 14 residues long. V was trimmed by 2 bases and J by 1 base, leaving 9 bases between them. Germline V lookup: CDR1 ENHRY, CDR2 SYGVKD. The CDR3 sequence is CAISESRASYEQYF. Written as DNA, the CDR3 is TGTGCCATCAGTGAGAGCAGGGCTTCCTACGAGCAGTACTTC.

The chain couples TRBV3-1 to TRBJ1-1; 8 nucleotides match TRBD1. The CDR3 runs 15 residues. Per germline, CDR1 LGHDT and CDR2 YNNKEL (reference sequence). V was clipped by 0 bases and J by 1 base; unmatched bases: 1. The CDR3 bases are TGTGCCAGCAGCCAAGATGGACAGGGGAACACTGAAGCTTTCTTT. Encoded protein: CASSQDGQGNTEAFF.

The chain links TRBV10-3 to TRBJ2-1, with TRBD2 matching over 11 bases. Looked up from germline, CDR1 is ENHRY and CDR2 is SYGVKD. Trimming took 5 bases from V and 3 from J; bases not matched to a gene: 3. This CDR3 spans 15 amino acids. The CDR3 reads CAISPTSGNYNEQFF. The DNA for the CDR3 is TGTGCCATCAGTCCGACTAGCGGGAACTACAATGAGCAGTTCTTC.

V usage is TRBV3-1 and J usage is TRBJ1-2, with D hard to call. The CDR3 extends over 16 amino acids. Trimming stripped 4 bases from V and 3 bases from J, with 18 bases between. Germline CDR1 and CDR2: LGHDT and YNNKEL (reference sequence). CDR3 sequence reads: CASSRAAGSGHYGYTF. DNA for the CDR3: TGTGCCAGCAGCCGTGCGGCAGGCTCCGGGCACTATGGCTACACCTTC.

The chain recombines TRBV6-6 with TRBJ2-1, with a possible D match to TRBD1 (6 bases). The CDR3 sequence is 16 residues long. Germline CDR1 MNHNY, CDR2 SVGAGI (reference sequence). V dropped 5 bases and J dropped 3 bases, with 17 bases sitting between them. The CDR3 bases are TGTGCCAGCAGTCGCTCTGGGGGACAACTCTACAATGAGCAGTTCTTC. Protein: CASSRSGGQLYNEQFF.

In this sample, this clonotype turned up once. This sequence joins TRBV7-2 and TRBJ2-4, with D possibly TRBD1 on 6 matching bases. The DNA matches TRBJ2-7 better at its end, which makes the J call doubtful. CDR3 size: 14 residues. In germline, CDR1 is SGHTA, CDR2 FQGNSA. CDR3 sequence (DNA): TGTGCCAGCAGGAGGTGGCAGGGGTCACACGAGCAGTACTTC. Protein product: CASRRWQGSHEQYF.

This sequence joins TRBV29-1 and TRBJ1-2; D is undetermined. CDR3 length: 15 amino acids. Germline V gene sequence: CDR1 SQVTM, CDR2 ANQGSEA. DNA for the CDR3: TGCAGTATGGGGAGGCAGTTCATCCTGAGACGGGGCTACACCTTC. Translated, it gives CSMGRQFILRRGYTF.

This clonotype has just a few counts. A junction end diverges from the germline sequence, so it may reflect a read error. This chain links TRBV12-3 or TRBV12-4 with TRBJ2-5; no firm D call. The CDR3 spans 13 residues. The CDR3: CASSRGYQEAQYF. CDR3 in DNA: TGTGCCAGCAGTCGCGGTTACCAAGAGGCCCAGTACTTC.

This clonotype has just a few counts. The rearrangement joins TRBV5-1 to TRBJ2-7; weak D call: TRBD2 (6 bases). This CDR3 comprises 16 residues. Trimming took off 4 bases at V and 2 bases at J, with 19 bases between the two ends. CDR1 and CDR2 (germline): SGHRS, YFSETQ. For the CDR3, the DNA is TGCGCCAGCAGCAGGCAAGCAGGGACGGGGGCCTACGAGCAGTACTTC. Its translation: CASSRQAGTGAYEQYF.

The gene calls are TRBV5-1 and TRBJ2-5; D possibly corresponds to TRBD1 (7 bases). CDR1 is SGHRS and CDR2 is YFSETQ in the germline V gene. The CDR3 is made up of 18 amino acids. V lost 0 bases, J lost 0 bases, and 18 bases lay in between. CDR3 sequence reads: CASSLGMGAGQYQETQYF. As DNA, the CDR3 is TGCGCCAGCAGCTTGGGTATGGGGGCGGGACAGTACCAAGAGACCCAGTACTTC.

V is TRBV5-1 and J is TRBJ2-7; 13 bases align to TRBD2. Unmatched junction bases numbered 8, after V lost 4 bases and J lost 7 bases. The germline gives CDR1 SGHRS, CDR2 YFSETQ. CDR3 length: 15 residues. The CDR3 sequence: CASSITSGGVAEQYF. Written as DNA, the CDR3 is TGCGCCAGCAGCATTACTAGCGGGGGGGTCGCGGAGCAGTACTTC.

J is TRBJ1-2 and V is TRBV5-5; D gene uncertain. This CDR3 has 15 amino acids. The V and J ends lost 1 base and 3 bases respectively, with 13 bases between them. Germline V gene data show CDR1 as SGHKS and CDR2 as YYEKEE (reference sequence). The CDR3 region is CASSLSADSYYGYTF. CDR3 DNA sequence: TGTGCCAGCAGCTTGTCGGCGGATAGTTACTATGGCTACACCTTC. The full variable domain, rest sourced from reference TRBV5-5 and TRBJ1-2, is DAGVTQSPTHLIKTRGQQVTLRCSPISGHKSVSWYQQVLGQGPQFIFQYYEKEERGRGNFPDRFSARQFPNYSSELNVNALLLGDSALYLCASSLSADSYYGYTFGSGTRLTVV.

The V and J genes are TRBV29-1 and TRBJ2-3; perhaps TRBD2 as D (5 bases). The CDR3 extends over 12 amino acids. V was trimmed by 3 bases and J by 3 bases, leaving 7 bases between them. Per germline, CDR1 SQVTM and CDR2 ANQGSEA. CDR3 residues: CSVERGTDTQYF. CDR3 sequence (DNA): TGCAGCGTTGAGAGAGGGACAGATACGCAGTATTTT.

This clonotype was seen a few times. The chain employs TRBV25-1 and TRBJ2-5, with 8 positions matching TRBD2. The J call may be mistaken, given a closer DNA end match to TRBJ2-7. This CDR3 contains 16 residues. In germline, CDR1 is MGHDK, CDR2 SYGVNS. The CDR3 loop reads CASSEFGAGASGEQYF. The CDR3 DNA is TGTGCCAGCAGTGAATTTGGAGCGGGGGCTAGTGGCGAGCAGTACTTC.

This chain links TRBV20-1 with TRBJ2-7; 9 bases fit TRBD1. After removal of 0 bases from V and 2 bases from J, the junction contained 11 bases not matched to a gene. The CDR3 runs to 17 residues. The germline gives CDR1 DFQATT, CDR2 SNEGSKA (reference sequence). CDR3 protein: CSARDMAGTGTPYEQYF. The CDR3 DNA is TGCAGTGCTAGAGATATGGCCGGGACAGGGACTCCCTACGAGCAGTACTTC.

This chain connects TRBV18 to TRBJ1-2; D remains ambiguous. V lost 1 base, J lost 13 bases, and 13 bases lay in between. From germline, CDR1 is KGHSH and CDR2 LQKENI. This CDR3 region has 12 residues. CDR3 DNA: TGTGCCAGCTCACCACGGGCCCCTGAGGTCACCTTC. The encoded protein is CASSPRAPEVTF.

The chain's CDR3 is CASSWGATSGTNNEQFF. The CDR3 coding sequence is TGCGCCAGCAGCTGGGGGGCGACTAGCGGGACTAACAATGAGCAGTTCTTC. The V gene is TRBV5-1, the J gene TRBJ2-1; 11 nucleotides match TRBD2. This CDR3 has 17 residues. The J segment lost 5 bases and the V segment lost 3 bases, leaving 10 bases of the junction unmatched. CDR1 is SGHRS, CDR2 YFSETQ, per germline.

In its sample, this clonotype was seen a few times. The rearrangement joins TRBV4-1 to TRBJ1-2; D unclear. The V gene's germline CDR1 is MGHRA and CDR2 YSYEKL. Trimming shortened V by 2 bases and J by 2 bases, and 9 bases separated the two germline ends. The CDR3 has 14 amino acids. DNA for the CDR3: TGCGCCAGCAGCCAACCCGGGAAGAACTATGGCTACACCTTC. Encoded protein: CASSQPGKNYGYTF.

This clonotype was found a few times. This chain connects TRBV6-2 or TRBV6-3 to TRBJ2-5, with D unclear. The germline V gene has CDR1 MNHEY and CDR2 SVGEGT. Trimming pared 5 bases from V and 1 base from J, leaving 11 bases between. The CDR3 is 14 residues long. The CDR3 spells CASSMTRFQETQYF. In DNA form, the CDR3 reads TGTGCCAGCAGTATGACTCGTTTCCAAGAGACCCAGTACTTC.

V is TRBV15 and J is TRBJ1-1; TRBD1 matches at 8 bases. Losses at the gene ends were 0 bases for V and 4 bases for J; bases not matched to a gene: 1. The CDR3 loop spans 14 amino acids. Per germline, CDR1 LNHNV and CDR2 YYDKDF (reference sequence). This chain's CDR3 is CATSRDTGGTEAFF. The CDR3 DNA reads as TGTGCCACCAGCAGAGATACAGGGGGCACTGAAGCTTTCTTT.